The entry below describes one TCR beta chain. The antigen remains undetermined. These data come from a study of OX40 agonist ivuxolimab in advanced cancers. Findings and limits, study-wide: With doses of 0.1 to 3.0 mg/kg, CD4+ and CD8+ blood T cells had undergone clonal expansion by week 6. Low normalized T-cell clonal expansion also characterized some of the nonresponders. In the expanded peripheral T cells, antigen specificity was never determined.

This CDR3 spans 16 amino acids. Trimming removed 2 bases from V and 0 bases from J, with 8 bases in between. Germline CDR1 SGHAT, CDR2 FQNNGV. Produced via immunoSEQ multiplex PCR; TCRdb's table is partial and in-frame only. The data hold about 54,000 clones, with 84% observed a single time. Source: CD4+ or CD8+ T cells sorted from blood, taken in a trial of the OX40 agonist ivuxolimab. The source of this sequence is an adult with an advanced solid tumor such as melanoma, head and neck, liver or kidney cancer. The chain has TRBV11-2 and TRBJ1-6; no definite D call. The CDR3 DNA reads TGTGCCAGCAGCTTAACGGCGAGCTCCTATAATTCACCCCTCCACTTT. Its protein product is CASSLTASSYNSPLHF.